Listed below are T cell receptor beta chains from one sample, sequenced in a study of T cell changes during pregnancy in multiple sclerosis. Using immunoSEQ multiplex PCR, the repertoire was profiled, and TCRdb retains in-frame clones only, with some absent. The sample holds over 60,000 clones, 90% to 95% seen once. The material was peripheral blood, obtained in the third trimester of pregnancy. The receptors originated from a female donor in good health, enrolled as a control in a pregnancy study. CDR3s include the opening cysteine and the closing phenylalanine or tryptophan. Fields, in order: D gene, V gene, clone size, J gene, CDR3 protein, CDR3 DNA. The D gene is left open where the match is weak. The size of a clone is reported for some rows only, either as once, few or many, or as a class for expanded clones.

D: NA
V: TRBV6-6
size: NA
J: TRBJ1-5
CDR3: CASSYSGRNQPQHF
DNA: TGTGCCAGCAGTTACTCGGGGCGGAATCAGCCCCAGCATTTT

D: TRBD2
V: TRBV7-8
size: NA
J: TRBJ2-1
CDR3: CASSLGDYFNEQFF
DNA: TGTGCCAGCAGCTTAGGGGACTATTTCAATGAGCAGTTCTTC

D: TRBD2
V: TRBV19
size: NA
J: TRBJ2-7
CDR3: CASSIMGRAPPYEQYF
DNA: TGTGCCAGTAGTATAATGGGGAGGGCACCCCCCTACGAGCAGTACTTC

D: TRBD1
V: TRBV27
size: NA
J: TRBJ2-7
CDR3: CASSTTGASSYEQYF
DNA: TGTGCCAGCAGTACGACAGGGGCTAGCTCCTACGAGCAGTACTTC

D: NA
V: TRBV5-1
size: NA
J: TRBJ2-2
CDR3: CASSLAITGGELFF
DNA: TGCGCCAGCAGCTTGGCTATAACAGGCGGGGAGCTGTTTTTT

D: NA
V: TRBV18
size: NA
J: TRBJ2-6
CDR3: CASSLTVPSSGANVLTF
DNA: TGTGCCAGCTCACTGACAGTACCTAGCTCTGGGGCCAACGTCCTGACTTTC

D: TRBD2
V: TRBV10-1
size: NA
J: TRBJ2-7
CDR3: CASSPSGAPLEQYF
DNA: TGCGCCAGCAGTCCTAGCGGAGCTCCGTTGGAGCAGTACTTC

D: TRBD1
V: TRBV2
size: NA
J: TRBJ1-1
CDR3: CASSDRENTEAFF
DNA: TGTGCCAGCAGCGACAGGGAAAACACTGAAGCTTTCTTT

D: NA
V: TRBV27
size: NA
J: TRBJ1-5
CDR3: CASRAGNQPQHF
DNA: TGTGCCAGCAGGGCCGGGAATCAGCCCCAGCATTTT

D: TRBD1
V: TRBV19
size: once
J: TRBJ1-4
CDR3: CASSMDRGPVTNEKLFF
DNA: TGTGCCAGTAGTATGGACAGGGGGCCTGTAACTAATGAAAAACTGTTTTTT

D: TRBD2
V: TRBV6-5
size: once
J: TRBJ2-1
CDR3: CASSRTSGSYNEQFF
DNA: TGTGCCAGCAGTCGGACTAGCGGGAGCTACAATGAGCAGTTCTTC

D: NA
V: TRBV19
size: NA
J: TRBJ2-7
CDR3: CASSSMDSFYEQYF
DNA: TGTGCCAGTAGTTCCATGGACAGCTTCTACGAGCAGTACTTC

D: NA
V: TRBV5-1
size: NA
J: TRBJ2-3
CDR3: CASSLGEDTQYF
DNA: TGCGCCAGCAGCTTGGGAGAAGATACGCAGTATTTT

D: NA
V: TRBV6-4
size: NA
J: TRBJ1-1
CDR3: CASSRTANTEAFF
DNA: TGTGCCAGCAGCCGGACAGCGAACACTGAAGCTTTCTTT

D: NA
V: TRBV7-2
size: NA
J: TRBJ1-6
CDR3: CASSFRANSPLHF
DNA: TGTGCCAGCAGCTTCAGGGCGAATTCACCCCTCCACTTT

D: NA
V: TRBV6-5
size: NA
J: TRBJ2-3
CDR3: CASSRAGGTDTQYF
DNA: TGTGCCAGCAGTCGAGCGGGTGGGACAGATACGCAGTATTTT

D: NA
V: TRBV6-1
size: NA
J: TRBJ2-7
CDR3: CATRGQYEQYF
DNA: TGTGCCACCAGGGGACAATACGAGCAGTACTTC

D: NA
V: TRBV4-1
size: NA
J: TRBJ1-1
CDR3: CASSPLWGEGTEAFF
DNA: TGCGCCAGCAGCCCCCTCTGGGGAGAGGGCACTGAAGCTTTCTTT

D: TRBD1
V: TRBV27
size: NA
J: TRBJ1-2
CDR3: CASSLGTGGNYGYTF
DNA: TGTGCCAGCAGTTTGGGGACAGGGGGCAACTATGGCTACACCTTC

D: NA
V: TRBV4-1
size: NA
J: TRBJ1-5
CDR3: CASSQGGGRGNQPQHF
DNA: TGCGCCAGCAGCCAGGGCGGGGGTAGAGGCAATCAGCCCCAGCATTTT

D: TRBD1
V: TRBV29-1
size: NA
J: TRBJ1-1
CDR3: CSASTGGRNTEAFF
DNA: TGCAGCGCCTCGACAGGGGGAAGGAACACTGAAGCTTTCTTT

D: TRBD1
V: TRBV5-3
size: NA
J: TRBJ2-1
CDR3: CARSLEQGIGDEQFF
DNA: TGTGCCAGAAGCTTGGAACAGGGGATAGGAGATGAGCAGTTCTTC

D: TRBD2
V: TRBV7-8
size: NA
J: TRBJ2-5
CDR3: CASSPRRLAGTEETQYF
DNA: TGTGCCAGCAGCCCTCGGCGACTAGCGGGAACGGAAGAGACCCAGTACTTC

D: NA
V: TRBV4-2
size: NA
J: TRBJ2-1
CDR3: CASSQEGRTPYNEQFF
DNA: TGTGCCAGCAGCCAAGAAGGGAGGACTCCCTACAATGAGCAGTTCTTC

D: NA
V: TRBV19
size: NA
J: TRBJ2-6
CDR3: CASSIQGPGANVLTF
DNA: TGTGCCAGTAGTATCCAGGGGCCTGGGGCCAACGTCCTGACTTTC

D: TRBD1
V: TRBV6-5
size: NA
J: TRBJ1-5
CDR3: CASSPPGQGNQPQHF
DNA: TGTGCCAGCAGCCCACCGGGACAGGGGAATCAGCCCCAGCATTTT

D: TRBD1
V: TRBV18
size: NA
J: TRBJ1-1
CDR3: CASSPFAGGSMNTEAFF
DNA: TGTGCCAGCTCACCATTCGCAGGGGGTTCCATGAACACTGAAGCTTTCTTT

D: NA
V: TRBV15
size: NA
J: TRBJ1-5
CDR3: CATSREGGSRGGQPQHF
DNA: TGTGCCACCAGCAGAGAAGGGGGTTCTAGAGGAGGACAGCCCCAGCATTTT

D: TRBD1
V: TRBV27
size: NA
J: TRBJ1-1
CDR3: CASSLYGQEEAFF
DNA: TGTGCCAGCAGTTTGTACGGACAGGAGGAAGCTTTCTTT

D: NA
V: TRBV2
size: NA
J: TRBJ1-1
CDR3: CASSKGHMMNTEAFF
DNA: TGTGCCAGCAGCAAGGGACATATGATGAACACTGAAGCTTTCTTT

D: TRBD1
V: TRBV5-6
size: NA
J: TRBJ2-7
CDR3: CASSRDRSYEQYF
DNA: TGTGCCAGCAGCCGGGACAGATCCTACGAGCAGTACTTC

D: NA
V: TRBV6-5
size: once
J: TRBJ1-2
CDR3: CASSIRREGHGYTF
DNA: TGTGCCAGCAGCATTAGGCGGGAGGGCCATGGCTACACCTTC

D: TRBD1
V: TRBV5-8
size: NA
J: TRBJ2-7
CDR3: CASSYPGQAYEQYF
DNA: TGTGCCAGCAGCTACCCAGGACAGGCCTACGAGCAGTACTTC

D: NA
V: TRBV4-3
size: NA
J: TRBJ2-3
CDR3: CASSHPGYTQYF
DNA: TGCGCCAGCAGCCACCCCGGGTATACGCAGTATTTT

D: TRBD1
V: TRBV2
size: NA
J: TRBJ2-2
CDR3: CASKPQGTNTGELFF
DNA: TGTGCCAGCAAGCCACAGGGGACCAACACCGGGGAGCTGTTTTTT

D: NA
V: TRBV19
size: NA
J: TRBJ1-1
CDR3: CASSIGVEGRAFF
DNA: TGTGCCAGTAGTATAGGGGTCGAGGGGAGGGCTTTCTTT

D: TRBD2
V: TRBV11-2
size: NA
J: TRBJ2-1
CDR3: CASSSAGRGVNNEQFF
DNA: TGTGCCAGCAGCTCGGCGGGGCGGGGGGTGAACAATGAGCAGTTCTTC

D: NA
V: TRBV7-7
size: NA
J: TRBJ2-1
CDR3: CASSSGGLNEQFF
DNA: TGTGCCAGCAGCTCGGGGGGCCTCAATGAGCAGTTCTTC

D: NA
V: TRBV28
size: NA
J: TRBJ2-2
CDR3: CASSFRLQVYGLFF
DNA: TGTGCCAGCAGTTTCCGCCTTCAGGTCTACGGGCTGTTTTTT

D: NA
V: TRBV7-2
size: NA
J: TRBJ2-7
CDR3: CASSFNRVYEQYF
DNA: TGTGCCAGCAGCTTTAACCGAGTCTACGAGCAGTACTTC

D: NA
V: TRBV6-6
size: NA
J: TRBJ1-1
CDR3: CASSYGEGNTEAFF
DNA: TGTGCCAGCAGTTACGGGGAGGGGAACACTGAAGCTTTCTTT

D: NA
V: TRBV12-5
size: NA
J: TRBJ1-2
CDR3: CASGLTVNYGYTF
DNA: TGTGCTAGTGGTTTGACAGTTAACTATGGCTACACCTTC

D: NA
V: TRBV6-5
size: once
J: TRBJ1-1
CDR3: CASSRLDRENTEAFF
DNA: TGTGCCAGCAGTCGTCTCGACAGAGAGAACACTGAAGCTTTCTTT

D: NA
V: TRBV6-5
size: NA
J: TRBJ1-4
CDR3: CASRRGWTNEKLFF
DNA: TGTGCCAGCAGAAGGGGGTGGACTAATGAAAAACTGTTTTTT

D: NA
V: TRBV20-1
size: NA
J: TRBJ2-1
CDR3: CPKIGNEQFF
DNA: TGCCCGAAAATCGGCAATGAGCAGTTCTTC

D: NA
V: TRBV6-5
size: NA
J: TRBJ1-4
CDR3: CASSYSATNEKLFF
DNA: TGTGCCAGCAGTTACTCAGCCACTAATGAAAAACTGTTTTTT

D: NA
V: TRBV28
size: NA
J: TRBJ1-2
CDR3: CASSPQGSGVYGYTF
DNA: TGTGCCAGCAGTCCTCAGGGGAGCGGAGTCTATGGCTACACCTTC

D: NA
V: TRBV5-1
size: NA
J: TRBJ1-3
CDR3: CASSFLPETRIESGNTIYF
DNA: TGCGCCAGCAGCTTTCTGCCAGAGACAAGGATAGAGTCTGGAAACACCATATATTTT